The rows below give T cell receptor beta chains drawn from one sample of a study of blood T cell repertoires in COVID-19. The method was immunoSEQ multiplex PCR; TCRdb's version includes in-frame clones alone and lacks a portion of them. The table has some 200,000 clones, 75% to 90% seen once. Material for sequencing was peripheral blood. The origin of the receptors is a woman in her 70s with COVID-19, enrolled during active disease. Each CDR3 is given with its conserved first and last residue. The D gene is left open where the match is weak. Clone sizes are given selectively: once, few, many, or a class where the clone is expanded.

TRBD2	TRBJ2-7	TRBV28	-	14	CASSKLAGAYEQYF	TGTGCCAGCAGCAAACTAGCGGGAGCCTACGAGCAGTACTTC
TRBD2	TRBJ2-1	TRBV19	-	16	CASSVEASGIYNEQFF	TGTGCCAGTAGTGTCGAGGCTAGCGGAATCTACAATGAGCAGTTCTTC
TRBD1	TRBJ1-4	TRBV19	-	16	CASSHPGTGNNEKLFF	TGTGCCAGTAGCCACCCCGGGACAGGCAATAATGAAAAACTGTTTTTT
TRBD1	TRBJ1-2	TRBV28	few	12	CASSLTGSGYTF	TGTGCCAGCAGTTTGACAGGGAGTGGCTACACCTTC
-	TRBJ1-1	TRBV24-1	-	15	CATSDNDLGNTEAFF	TGTGCCACCAGTGATAATGACTTAGGGAACACTGAAGCTTTCTTT
TRBD2	TRBJ2-1	TRBV6-6	-	15	CASRARGGVGGEQFF	TGTGCCAGCAGGGCTCGGGGGGGCGTAGGCGGTGAGCAGTTCTTC
-	TRBJ1-1	TRBV5-8	-	17	CASSAWGRRSMNTEAFF	TGTGCCAGCAGCGCCTGGGGGCGACGAAGCATGAACACTGAAGCTTTCTTT
TRBD2	TRBJ2-1	TRBV7-9	-	16	CASSLAGLAVQNEQFF	TGTGCCAGCAGCTTAGCGGGACTAGCAGTACAGAATGAGCAGTTCTTC
TRBD1	TRBJ1-5	TRBV7-8	-	16	CASSTRQGSSNQPQHF	TGTGCCAGCAGCACTCGACAGGGTAGCAGCAATCAGCCCCAGCATTTT
-	TRBJ2-7	TRBV10-1	-	14	CASSGRTVSYEQYF	TGCGCCAGCAGTGGGAGGACGGTGTCCTACGAGCAGTACTTC
TRBD1	TRBJ2-7	TRBV28	-	12	CASSQGAYEQYF	TGTGCCAGCTCACAGGGGGCTTACGAGCAGTACTTC
-	TRBJ1-5	TRBV3-1/TRBV3-2	once	17	CASSQEGRGPSNQPQHF	TGTGCCAGCAGCCAAGAGGGGAGAGGTCCCAGCAATCAGCCCCAGCATTTT
TRBD1	TRBJ2-7	TRBV9	-	13	CASSGGQVYEQYF	TGTGCCAGCAGCGGAGGACAGGTCTACGAGCAGTACTTC
-	TRBJ2-3	TRBV19	-	16	CASSLRIAEHTDTQYF	TGTGCCAGTAGTCTCCGGATAGCGGAGCACACAGATACGCAGTATTTT
TRBD2	TRBJ2-1	TRBV27	-	15	CASRNTGLEGIEQFF	TGTGCCAGCAGAAACACGGGACTAGAGGGGATTGAGCAGTTCTTC
TRBD2	TRBJ2-7	TRBV10-3	-	14	CAIRASGGTYEQYF	TGTGCCATCAGGGCTAGCGGGGGTACCTACGAGCAGTACTTC
TRBD2	TRBJ2-1	TRBV9	-	15	CASSSTSAGRYEQFF	TGTGCCAGCAGCTCCACTAGCGCTGGTCGGTATGAGCAGTTCTTC
-	TRBJ2-2	TRBV29-1	-	12	CSAQGNTGELFF	TGCAGCGCACAGGGGAACACCGGGGAGCTGTTTTTT
-	TRBJ2-5	TRBV6-6	-	11	CASSYRETQYF	TGTGCCAGCAGTTACCGGGAGACCCAGTACTTC
-	TRBJ2-3	TRBV2	-	15	CASRGAKTWTDTQYF	TGTGCCAGCAGGGGGGCGAAGACCTGGACAGATACGCAGTATTTT
-	TRBJ2-7	TRBV18	-	15	CASSPGEGLLYEQYF	TGTGCCAGCTCACCCGGAGAGGGATTGTTGTACGAGCAGTACTTC
-	TRBJ2-3	TRBV11-2	-	15	CASSLRDVGRDTQYF	TGTGCCAGCAGCTTAAGGGACGTCGGGAGAGATACGCAGTATTTT
-	TRBJ2-1	TRBV29-1	once	13	CSVTAVSYNEQFF	TGCAGCGTTACGGCGGTATCCTACAATGAGCAGTTCTTC
-	TRBJ2-3	TRBV21-1	once	17	CASSKDSQREGTDTQYF	TGTGCCAGCAGCAAAGACTCTCAGCGGGAGGGGACAGATACGCAGTATTTT
TRBD2	TRBJ2-1	TRBV19	-	15	CASSIDRGAYNEQFF	TGTGCCAGTAGTATAGATCGGGGGGCCTACAATGAGCAGTTCTTC
-	TRBJ1-2	TRBV6-2/TRBV6-3	-	14	CASSYRGSAYGYTF	TGTGCCAGCAGTTACAGGGGGAGTGCTTATGGCTACACCTTC
-	TRBJ2-7	TRBV28	-	14	CASSSTGRSYEQYF	TGTGCCAGCAGTTCTACAGGCCGCTCCTACGAGCAGTACTTC
TRBD2	TRBJ2-1	TRBV5-4	-	16	CASSLGGSIPYNEQFF	TGTGCCAGCAGCTTGGGCGGGAGTATCCCCTACAATGAGCAGTTCTTC
-	TRBJ2-1	TRBV19	-	15	CASSSTRTGSSPQFF	TGTGCCAGTAGTTCCACTAGGACGGGATCTTCACCGCAGTTCTTC
TRBD1	TRBJ2-1	TRBV27	-	15	CASSADRGPYNEQFF	TGTGCCAGCAGTGCCGACAGGGGGCCCTACAATGAGCAGTTCTTC
TRBD2	TRBJ2-3	TRBV3-1/TRBV3-2	few	10	CASSLGLDYF	TGTGCCAGCAGCTTAGGACTAGACTATTTT
TRBD1	TRBJ1-5	TRBV4-1	few	15	CASSQGTGVRQPQHF	TGCGCCAGCAGCCAAGGGACAGGGGTTAGACAGCCCCAGCATTTT
TRBD1	TRBJ2-1	TRBV7-7	-	11	CASSTGVEQFF	TGTGCCAGCAGCACAGGGGTTGAGCAGTTCTTC
-	TRBJ2-7	TRBV7-9	once	13	CASSLSGAYEQYF	TGTGCCAGCAGCTTATCAGGGGCCTACGAGCAGTACTTC
-	TRBJ1-6	TRBV5-4	-	16	CASSLTGIGYNSPLHF	TGTGCCAGCAGCCTCACGGGGATCGGCTATAATTCACCCCTCCACTTT
-	TRBJ2-7	TRBV18	-	13	CASSPEVSYEQYF	TGTGCCAGCTCACCAGAGGTCTCCTACGAGCAGTACTTC
TRBD2	TRBJ2-1	TRBV28	once	16	CASSLWTSGRYNEQFF	TGTGCCAGCAGTTTATGGACTAGCGGGAGGTACAATGAGCAGTTCTTC
-	TRBJ1-2	TRBV10-3	-	17	CAISRQKPFSENYGYTF	TGTGCCATCAGTCGACAGAAACCCTTCTCCGAAAACTATGGCTACACCTTC
TRBD1	TRBJ2-7	TRBV15	-	15	CATSEGTGTAYEQYF	TGTGCCACCAGCGAGGGGACAGGGACCGCCTACGAGCAGTACTTC
TRBD2	TRBJ2-1	TRBV5-5	-	15	CASSLTSGSNHEQFF	TGTGCCAGCAGTTTGACTAGCGGGAGTAACCATGAGCAGTTCTTC
-	TRBJ1-2	TRBV20-1	-	12	CSASNINYGYTF	TGCAGTGCTAGTAACATTAACTATGGCTACACCTTC
-	TRBJ1-6	TRBV5-6	-	13	CASSLESSLPLHF	TGTGCCAGCAGCCTCGAGTCATCTTTACCCCTCCACTTT
TRBD2	TRBJ2-7	TRBV6-2/TRBV6-3	-	16	CASSYGGTSGSRGQYF	TGTGCCAGCAGTTACGGCGGGACTAGCGGGAGCCGGGGGCAGTACTTC
TRBD1	TRBJ2-3	TRBV20-1	-	11	CSGQGGDTQYF	TGCAGTGGACAGGGGGGAGATACGCAGTATTTT
-	TRBJ2-3	TRBV18	-	16	CASSPRAGANTDTQYF	TGTGCCAGCTCACCACGGGCAGGGGCCAACACAGATACGCAGTATTTT
TRBD2	TRBJ2-1	TRBV5-4	-	17	CASSRGTGGAKGNEQFF	TGTGCCAGCAGCCGCGGAACGGGGGGGGCTAAGGGAAATGAGCAGTTCTTC
TRBD1	TRBJ1-5	TRBV19	-	14	CASSGQGGNQPQHF	TGTGCCAGTAGTGGGCAGGGGGGCAATCAGCCCCAGCATTTT
-	TRBJ1-5	TRBV3-1/TRBV3-2	-	14	CASSPGICNQPQHF	TGTGCCAGCAGCCCCGGGATTTGTAATCAGCCCCAGCATTTT
-	TRBJ2-2	TRBV4-3	-	17	CASRPKIGGVNTGELFF	TGCGCCAGCAGACCTAAAATCGGCGGAGTGAACACCGGGGAGCTGTTTTTT
TRBD2	TRBJ2-7	TRBV5-6	-	15	CASSRRGGRIYEQYF	TGTGCCAGCAGCAGGAGGGGCGGGAGAATCTACGAGCAGTACTTC
-	TRBJ2-1	TRBV27	-	16	CASSLSAVASYNEQFF	TGTGCCAGCAGTTTATCGGCGGTCGCCTCCTACAATGAGCAGTTCTTC
TRBD1	TRBJ1-4	TRBV4-3	-	17	CASSQASVGQGFEKLFF	TGCGCCAGCAGCCAAGCATCGGTGGGACAGGGGTTTGAAAAACTGTTTTTT
TRBD1	TRBJ1-2	TRBV5-4	-	18	CASSFFRDSILGTYGYTF	TGTGCCAGCAGCTTCTTCCGGGACAGTATCTTGGGCACCTATGGCTACACCTTC